The present TCR beta chain was sequenced within a study of tumor-infiltrating lymphocytes in primary liver carcinoma. Study-wide background: Patients were both men and women, whose ages ran from 30 to 69 years.

The roughly 17-31 mg bulk tissue piece was not sorted before simultaneous RNA and DNA extraction. The patients presented with primary liver carcinoma, which was managed through surgical resection. With chronic HBV infection, the patients were also treatment-naive. In every tumor sample, viable tumor cells made up over 85%. Production of TCR beta cDNA used roughly 0.55 ug total RNA together with a constant-region primer. Three-round nested multiplex PCR performed with slightly modified ARM-PCR produced the TCR beta libraries. TCRdb reprocessed the multiplex PCR reads via MiXCR and lists one record per CDR3 protein. The sample includes roughly 100,000 distinct CDR3 sequences, about 67% of them seen just once. Comment on this clonotype: One end of the junction fails to match germline, which may point to a read error.

Source material: liver tumor tissue from sampling region 2. The subset is: tumor region T2, inferior pole. This clonotype was sampled from a woman aged 55-70 years with primary liver carcinoma and hepatitis B virus infection.

The DNA for the CDR3 is TGTGCCAACAGTTACCGAGGGCTCACTGAAGCTTTCTTT. The encoded protein is CANSYRGLTEAFF. The chain has TRBV6-5 and TRBJ1-1; D not certain. The CDR3 has 13 residues. The germline V gene has CDR1 MNHEY and CDR2 SVGAGI.